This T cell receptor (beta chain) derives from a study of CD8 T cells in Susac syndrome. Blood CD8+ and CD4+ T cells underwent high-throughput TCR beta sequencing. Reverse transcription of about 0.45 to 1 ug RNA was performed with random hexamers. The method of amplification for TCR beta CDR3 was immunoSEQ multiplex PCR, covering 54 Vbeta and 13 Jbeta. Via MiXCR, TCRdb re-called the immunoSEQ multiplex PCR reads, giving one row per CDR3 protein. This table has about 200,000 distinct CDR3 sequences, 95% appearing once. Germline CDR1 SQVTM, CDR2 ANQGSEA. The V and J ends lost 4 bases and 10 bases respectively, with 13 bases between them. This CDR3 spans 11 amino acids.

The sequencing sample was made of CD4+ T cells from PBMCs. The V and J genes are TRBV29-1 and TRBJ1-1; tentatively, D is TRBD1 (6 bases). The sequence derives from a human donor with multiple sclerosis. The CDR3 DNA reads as TGCAGCGTTGTAGGGGGATTTGGAGCTTTCTTT. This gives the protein CSVVGGFGAFF.